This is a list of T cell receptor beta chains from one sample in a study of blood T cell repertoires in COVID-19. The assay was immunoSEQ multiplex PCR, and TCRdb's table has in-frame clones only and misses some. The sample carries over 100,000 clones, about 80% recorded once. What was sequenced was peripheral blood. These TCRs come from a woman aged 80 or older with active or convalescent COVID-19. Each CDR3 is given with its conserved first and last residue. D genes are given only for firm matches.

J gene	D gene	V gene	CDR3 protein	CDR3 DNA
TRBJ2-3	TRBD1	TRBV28	CASSLRQGMGTQYF	TGTGCCAGCAGTCTAAGACAGGGAATGGGTACGCAGTATTTT
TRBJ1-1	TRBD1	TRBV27	CASRDYTGDPTEAFF	TGTGCCAGCAGGGACTATACAGGGGATCCAACCGAAGCTTTCTTT
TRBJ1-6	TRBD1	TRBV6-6	CASRLKTGELSPLHF	TGTGCCAGCAGACTCAAGACAGGGGAGTTGTCACCCCTCCACTTT
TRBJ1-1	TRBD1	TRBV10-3	CAISVRAGGENTEAFF	TGTGCCATCAGTGTTCGGGCAGGGGGAGAGAACACTGAAGCTTTCTTT
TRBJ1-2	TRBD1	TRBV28	CASRLGQGATINYGYTF	TGTGCCAGCAGACTCGGACAGGGGGCAACTATTAACTATGGCTACACCTTC
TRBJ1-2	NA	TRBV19	CASSLDSRGGYTF	TGTGCCAGTAGTCTGGACAGTCGTGGGGGCTACACCTTC
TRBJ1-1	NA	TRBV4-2	CASSQDTLTQAGEAFF	TGTGCCAGCAGCCAAGACACCTTAACGCAGGCGGGTGAAGCTTTCTTT
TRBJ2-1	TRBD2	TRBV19	CASSIDRKREGFNEQFF	TGTGCCAGTAGTATAGATCGTAAGCGGGAGGGGTTCAATGAGCAGTTCTTC
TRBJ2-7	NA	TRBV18	CASSQKSKGDSEQYF	TGTGCCAGCTCACAAAAATCGAAAGGGGACTCCGAGCAGTACTTC
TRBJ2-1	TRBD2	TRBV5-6	CASSLRTSGGAGFF	TGTGCCAGCAGCTTGCGGACTAGCGGGGGGGCTGGGTTCTTC
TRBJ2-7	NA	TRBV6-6	CASSPRQGLGYEQYF	TGTGCCAGCAGTCCGCGCCAGGGGTTAGGGTACGAGCAGTACTTC
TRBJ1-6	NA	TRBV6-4	CASRGEGISPLHF	TGTGCCAGCAGGGGCGAGGGTATTTCACCCCTCCACTTT
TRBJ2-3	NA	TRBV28	CASSLGRGDTQYF	TGTGCCAGCAGTTTGGGGCGGGGAGATACGCAGTATTTT
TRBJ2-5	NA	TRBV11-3	CASSLQGGETQYF	TGTGCCAGCAGCTTACAGGGTGGAGAGACCCAGTACTTC
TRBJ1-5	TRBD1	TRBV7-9	CASSPGQGFQPQHF	TGTGCCAGCAGCCCGGGACAGGGGTTTCAGCCCCAGCATTTT
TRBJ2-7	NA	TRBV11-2	CASSFLRGGKEQYF	TGTGCCAGCAGCTTCCTTAGGGGGGGCAAGGAGCAGTACTTC